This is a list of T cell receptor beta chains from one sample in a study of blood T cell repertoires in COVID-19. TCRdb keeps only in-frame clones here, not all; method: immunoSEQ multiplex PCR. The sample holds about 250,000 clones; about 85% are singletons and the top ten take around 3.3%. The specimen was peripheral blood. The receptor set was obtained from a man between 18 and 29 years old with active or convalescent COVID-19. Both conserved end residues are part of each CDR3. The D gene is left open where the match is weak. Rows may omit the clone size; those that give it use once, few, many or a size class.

CDR3 protein: CASSNSLNTEAFF
D gene: .
J gene: TRBJ1-1
V gene: TRBV19
clone size: .

CDR3 protein: CASSLEVDRGSTDTQYF
D gene: TRBD1
J gene: TRBJ2-3
V gene: TRBV5-6
clone size: .

CDR3 protein: CASSLRTEGRDNEQFF
D gene: .
J gene: TRBJ2-1
V gene: TRBV27
clone size: .

CDR3 protein: CASSGGSFQETQYF
D gene: TRBD2
J gene: TRBJ2-5
V gene: TRBV7-8
clone size: .

CDR3 protein: CASSHFTGGWWQPQHF
D gene: .
J gene: TRBJ1-5
V gene: TRBV6-6
clone size: .

CDR3 protein: CASSIEGGQGYEQYF
D gene: TRBD1
J gene: TRBJ2-7
V gene: TRBV7-2
clone size: .

CDR3 protein: CASSLEPGAGELFF
D gene: .
J gene: TRBJ2-2
V gene: TRBV5-4
clone size: once

CDR3 protein: CASSNLDKGRPTQYF
D gene: .
J gene: TRBJ2-5
V gene: TRBV5-8
clone size: once

CDR3 protein: CASSHDGQRYGYTF
D gene: .
J gene: TRBJ1-2
V gene: TRBV14
clone size: few

CDR3 protein: CASSPPNPGPGEKLFF
D gene: .
J gene: TRBJ1-4
V gene: TRBV18
clone size: once

CDR3 protein: CASTSSVNTEAFF
D gene: .
J gene: TRBJ1-1
V gene: TRBV28
clone size: .

CDR3 protein: CASSRHETSGGAGYEQYF
D gene: TRBD2
J gene: TRBJ2-7
V gene: TRBV4-1
clone size: .

CDR3 protein: CSVDSPNQGAWETQYF
D gene: TRBD1
J gene: TRBJ2-5
V gene: TRBV29-1
clone size: .

CDR3 protein: CASSPILRQYGYTF
D gene: .
J gene: TRBJ1-2
V gene: TRBV4-3
clone size: .

CDR3 protein: CASSLTSQETQYF
D gene: .
J gene: TRBJ2-5
V gene: TRBV12-3/TRBV12-4
clone size: .

CDR3 protein: CASSLGQGALSGNTIYF
D gene: TRBD1
J gene: TRBJ1-3
V gene: TRBV5-6
clone size: once

CDR3 protein: CASSQEEAGYTDTQYF
D gene: .
J gene: TRBJ2-3
V gene: TRBV4-1
clone size: .

CDR3 protein: CASSQRSGRYNEQFF
D gene: .
J gene: TRBJ2-1
V gene: TRBV14
clone size: .

CDR3 protein: CASSQVTGAYGYTF
D gene: .
J gene: TRBJ1-2
V gene: TRBV14
clone size: once

CDR3 protein: CASSPGRGYGYTF
D gene: .
J gene: TRBJ1-2
V gene: TRBV7-3
clone size: few

CDR3 protein: CASSQPGNTEAFF
D gene: .
J gene: TRBJ1-1
V gene: TRBV12-3/TRBV12-4
clone size: .

CDR3 protein: CASSYSPGTGNEKLFF
D gene: TRBD1
J gene: TRBJ1-4
V gene: TRBV6-6
clone size: .

CDR3 protein: CASSLAETGPLSYEQYF
D gene: TRBD1
J gene: TRBJ2-7
V gene: TRBV7-2
clone size: .

CDR3 protein: CARSLTGLNEQFF
D gene: TRBD1
J gene: TRBJ2-1
V gene: TRBV5-3
clone size: once

CDR3 protein: CSVETGQSVLHQETQYF
D gene: TRBD1
J gene: TRBJ2-5
V gene: TRBV29-1
clone size: .

CDR3 protein: CASSFRGRETQYF
D gene: TRBD2
J gene: TRBJ2-5
V gene: TRBV5-4
clone size: .

CDR3 protein: CARPSGQGLNEQYF
D gene: TRBD1
J gene: TRBJ2-7
V gene: TRBV10-3
clone size: .

CDR3 protein: CASKGPNSPLHF
D gene: .
J gene: TRBJ1-6
V gene: TRBV9
clone size: .

CDR3 protein: CASSYAVGTGLAAFF
D gene: TRBD1
J gene: TRBJ1-1
V gene: TRBV7-2
clone size: few

CDR3 protein: CASSQDLGPQETQYF
D gene: .
J gene: TRBJ2-5
V gene: TRBV4-3
clone size: .

CDR3 protein: CASSLRDSYEQYF
D gene: TRBD1
J gene: TRBJ2-7
V gene: TRBV11-3
clone size: .